This T cell receptor (beta chain) was profiled in a study of shared clonotypes between healthy human individuals. The CDR3 loop spans 13 amino acids. Germline assignment: CDR1 SGHTA and CDR2 FQGNSA. The J segment lost 7 bases and the V segment lost 6 bases, leaving 9 bases of the junction unmatched. Sequencing used immunoSEQ multiplex PCR; TCRdb keeps in-frame clones, though not all of them. The data show 2.3 million or so clones, just over 90% seen once. The clonotype was recovered from a man younger than 35 in good health. Some clones in this sample may be carry-over from other donors' samples. The chain couples TRBV7-2 to TRBJ2-7; 7 bases align to TRBD2. The sample was naive CD4+ T cells from PBMCs. Subset given: CD45RA+ positively selected. In DNA, the CDR3 is TGTGCCAGCAGGCTAGCGGCCCTTGGGGAGCAGTACTTC. Translated: CASRLAALGEQYF.